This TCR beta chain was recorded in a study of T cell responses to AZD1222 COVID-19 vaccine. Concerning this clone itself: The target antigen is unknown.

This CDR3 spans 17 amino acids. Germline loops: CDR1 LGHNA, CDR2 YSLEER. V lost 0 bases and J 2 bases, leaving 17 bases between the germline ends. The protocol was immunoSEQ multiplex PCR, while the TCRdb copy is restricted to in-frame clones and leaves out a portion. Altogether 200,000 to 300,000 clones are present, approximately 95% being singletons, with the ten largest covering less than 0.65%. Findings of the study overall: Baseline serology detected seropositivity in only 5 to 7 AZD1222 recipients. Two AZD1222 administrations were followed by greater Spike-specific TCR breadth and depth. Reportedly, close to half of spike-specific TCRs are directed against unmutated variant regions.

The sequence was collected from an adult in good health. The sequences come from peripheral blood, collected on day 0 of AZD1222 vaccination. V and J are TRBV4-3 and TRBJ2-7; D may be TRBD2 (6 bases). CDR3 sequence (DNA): TGCGCCAGCAGCCAAGATAGCCTACTCGCGGGGACCTACGAGCAGTACTTC. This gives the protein CASSQDSLLAGTYEQYF.